This T cell receptor (beta chain) was sequenced for a study of cytomegalovirus exposure and HLA in healthy donors (dated by TCRdb to about 2017). For context, the study as a whole: An earlier analysis of more than 550 of the donors reported about 280 Gb of sequence data and 100 million to 120 million unique TCR beta sequences obtained from approximately 180 million T cells. An early release covering roughly 640 HLA-typed donors comprised around 300 gigabases of sequencing data and about 90 million unique TCR sequences. Of the 300 to 500 genotyped donors, 75% to 85% were placed in the genetic ancestry cluster associated with self-reported Caucasian donors. The study was designed to test whether signatures of past pathogen exposure could be identified by cataloging public T cell receptors. Using immunosequencing, the study profiled T cell repertoires from fewer than 850 subjects and related those repertoires to cytomegalovirus serostatus. A separate validation cohort of some 130 different subjects was used in addition to the roughly 640-subject first cohort. High-throughput TCR immunosequencing, statistical association of individual TCRs with disease status, and machine learning were combined to predict cytomegalovirus infection status. A later analysis re-examined previously published TCR beta repertoires from roughly 650 donors and added high-resolution HLA genotyping to investigate patterns of TCR occurrence. Rather than drawing on any new phenotypic data, the later analysis identified candidate immune exposures from TCR beta sequences and the way those sequences occurred across donors. To decide whether each TCR beta V gene segment behaved as functional or pseudogenic, an earlier analysis of approximately 620 of the donors relied on high-throughput TCR beta sequencing. Donor age, sex, ethnicity and CMV serostatus were compiled alongside the repertoire data. In a later genetic analysis, genome-wide SNP genotypes for 398 of the 666 donors were used, and that subset was treated as a discovery cohort. All discovery cohort repertoires had been generated on a single sequencing platform. Class I and class II HLA loci were covered by the typing at four-digit resolution. The number of typed donors differed by locus: roughly 629-630 for A, B, C, DRB1 and DQB1; 500 to 550 for DQA1; around 610 for DPA1; and 400 to 480 for DPB1. A few DR-DQ haplotypes were treated as single units for association and clustering because of strong linkage in the cohort. Among several hundred genotyped donors of the cohort, an average of about 220,000 unique TCR beta nucleotide sequences was sequenced per donor, of which roughly 18% were non-productive.

Of note for this clone: This receptor's antigen is unknown.

Libraries came from the immunoSEQ multiplex PCR assay. A mixture of 60 forward primers for TCR Vbeta segments and 13 reverse primers for TCR Jbeta segments was used in the multiplex PCR. The CDR3 region of rearranged TCR beta genes was amplified from genomic DNA with a multiplex PCR assay. The amplified TCR beta libraries were sequenced on the Illumina HiSeq System as 87-base-pair reads. Per the original workflow: A later analysis tallied roughly 80 million unique TCR beta chains across the 610 or so repertoires, and some 12 million of those chains were shared by two or more donors. A nearest-neighbor algorithm error-corrected the raw reads and collapsed the reads into unique sequences, merging closely related sequences to remove PCR and sequencing errors. CDR3 sequences were aligned to IMGT reference sequences to assign V, D and J gene segments. For a sequence to be retained, a match of at least six nucleotides to both a V gene segment and a J gene segment was required. Rearrangements were classified as productive when the CDR3 lacked stop codons and remained in frame with V and J, and all other rearrangements were classified as non-productive. Following IMGT convention, CDR3 was defined as the stretch from the second conserved V-encoded cysteine up to the conserved J-encoded phenylalanine. In an earlier analysis of around 600 of the donors, sequences lacking an unambiguous match to a single V gene segment were excluded. In an earlier analysis of 500 to 750 of the donors, V segments were called functional above 56.7% productive rearrangements and were called segregating when the between-donor standard deviation exceeded 5%. To diagnose cytomegalovirus status from the catalog of TCR beta chain sequences, a statistical classification framework was built. A later analysis assigned V and J genes by comparing TCR nucleotide sequences with IMGT/GENE-DB human TR gene sequences. A later analysis assigned CDR3 sequences and most-parsimonious VDJ recombination scenarios with the TCRdist pipeline. In a later analysis, every TCR beta chain was defined by the combination of its CDR3 amino acid sequence and its V-gene family, and reads without a unique V-gene family were dropped. A later analysis removed 550 to 700 highly shared, low-generation-probability nucleotide sequences to deal with suspected cross-contamination and a sequencing artifact. In a later analysis, a clonal expansion index was calculated for each public chain from normalized within-repertoire ranks of inferred template counts. A later analysis computed generation probabilities with a VDJ recombination model fitted to out-of-frame rearrangements, and checked the results against IGoR. A later analysis scored TCR-TCR, TCR-HLA and TCR-CMV co-occurrence with hypergeometric tests, applying a repertoire-size bias correction to TCR pairs. A later analysis estimated false discovery rates by permuting HLA or CMV assignments 20 times. A later analysis grouped co-occurring TCRs with DBSCAN, adding TCRdist sequence similarity when clustering within HLA-allele-positive subsets. Repertoires with fewer than 30,000 or more than 120,000 public chains were left out of co-occurrence clustering, as were about five repertoires with anomalous nucleotide sharing. The table comes from immuneACCESS by way of TCRdb, which keeps in-frame sequences with V and J called. Part of the clones is missing from these tables; in studies checked, under half for an unresolved V gene and the rest for unknown reasons. From that table come the V and J calls and clone size; the DNA was used to work out D and trimming. Per the sample table, the count is roughly 73,000 clones. The ten most abundant clones make up roughly 13% of the sample.

Results and caveats for the whole study, not just this receptor: The classifier was reported to diagnose cytomegalovirus status with high specificity and sensitivity in both the original cohort and the validation cohort. According to a later genetic analysis, donors in an Asian-associated ancestry cluster had fewer N-insertions in productive TCRs than the roughly 670-donor mean. When HLA alleles, especially DR and DQ, strongly co-occurred, TCR associations were difficult to assign to individual alleles. A further reported finding was that TCR beta sequences accurately predicted the HLA-A and HLA-B alleles for most subjects in the first cohort. Roughly uniform sequencing depth across donors was assumed in presence/absence analyses, although this assumption may not hold. In an earlier analysis of over 550 of the donors, most TCR beta V segments were observed in productive rearrangements about 90% or about 30% of the time, broadly matching IMGT annotations. The study gave a list of more than 150 TCR beta chains associated with cytomegalovirus. An association between a missense DCLRE1C variant and V-gene and J-gene trimming of TCR beta chains was found in a later genetic analysis and replicated in an independent cohort. Across donors, most TCR sequences were observed very rarely, whereas some public TCRs were present in many individuals. Most CMV-associated TCR beta chains appeared to be HLA-restricted in a later analysis, and the HLA associations seemed to be driven largely by CMV exposure. Because HLA typing was missing for some donors at each locus, association tests included only the typed subset. A later analysis found that TCR association rates varied across HLA loci, with DRB1 alleles showing the most associated TCRs and HLA-C alleles the fewest. For the cohort, immune exposure information was limited to CMV serostatus. A later analysis associated about 17,000 TCR beta sequences with specific HLA alleles at a false discovery rate of 0.05. A few of the identified cytomegalovirus-associated TCR beta chains were confirmed in vitro to be specific for cytomegalovirus antigens. Only TCR beta chains were sequenced in this cohort, and the absence of alpha or paired-chain data limited detectable features. According to the authors, the approach could potentially be generalized to other disease states and immunological phenotypes. Because counts were too low, seventeen rarely observed V segments, including chromosome 9 orphons, were left out of the earlier analysis of roughly 600 of the donors. A group of highly shared sequence variants was considered likely to be a technical artifact of the sequencing pipeline. Correlated functional status among segregating V segments might be attributable to linkage disequilibrium, but an unknown experimental factor could not be ruled out. In a later analysis, HLA-associated TCR beta chains were found to be more clonally expanded and to have lower generation probabilities than equally common non-associated chains. In a later analysis, several top co-occurrence clusters were reported to appear linked to parvovirus B19, influenza, CMV and Epstein-Barr virus.

The cohort comprised fewer than 750 healthy bone marrow donors. Cohort members were all nominally healthy when sampled, although unrecorded immune exposures were likely present. The donor tested CMV seropositive and was one of the 289 seropositive cohort members. A peripheral blood sample was collected from each donor, and TCR beta sequencing was performed on peripheral blood mononuclear cells. Genomic DNA extraction from the blood cell samples was performed with the Qiagen DNeasy Blood Extraction Kit. The source is a man between 50 and 59 years old in good health and CMV-seropositive. The sequenced material came from PBMCs.

At the DNA level, the sequence is TGTGCCAGCTCACCATCCAGTACCGGGACTGAAGCTTTCTTT. Its translation reads: CASSPSSTGTEAFF. The sequence is built from TRBV18 and TRBJ1-1; the D gene identity is not certain. The germline V gene yields KGHSH for CDR1 and LQKENI for CDR2. Including cysteine and phenylalanine, the CDR3 has 14 amino acids. Only the CDR3 portion is preserved as DNA: 42 bases, with reading frame beginning at the first base. V was cut back by 2 bases and J by 5 bases, leaving a gap of 12 bases between them.